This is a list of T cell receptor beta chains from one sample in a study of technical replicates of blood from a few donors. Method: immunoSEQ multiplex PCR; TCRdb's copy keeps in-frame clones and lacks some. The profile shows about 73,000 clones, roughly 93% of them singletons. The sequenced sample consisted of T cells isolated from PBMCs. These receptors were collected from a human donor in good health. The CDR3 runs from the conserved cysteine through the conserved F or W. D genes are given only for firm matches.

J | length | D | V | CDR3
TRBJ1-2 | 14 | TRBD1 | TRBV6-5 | CASSYSGTGTGYTF
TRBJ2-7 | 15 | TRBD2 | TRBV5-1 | CASSPGLAVGYEQYF
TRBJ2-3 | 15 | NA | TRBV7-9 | CASIPGHIFRDTQYF
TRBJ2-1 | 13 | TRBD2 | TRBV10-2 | CASLGTSGNEQFF
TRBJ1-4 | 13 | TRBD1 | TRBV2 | CASSAAGGGKLFF
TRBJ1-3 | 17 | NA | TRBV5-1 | CASSLAPTGISGNTIYF
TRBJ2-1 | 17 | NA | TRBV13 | CASSITGVAVGNNEQFF
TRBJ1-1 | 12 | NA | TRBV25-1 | CASSGGGTEAFF
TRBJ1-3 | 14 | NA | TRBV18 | CASSGQGSGNTIYF
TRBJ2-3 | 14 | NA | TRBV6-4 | CASSARRGTDTQYF
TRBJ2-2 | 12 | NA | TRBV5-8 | CASSLVDWELFF
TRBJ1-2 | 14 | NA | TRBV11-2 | CASSLVQGTYGYTF
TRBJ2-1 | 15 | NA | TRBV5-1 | CASSLGGSSYNEQFF
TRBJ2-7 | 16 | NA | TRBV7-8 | CASSSLTRGPSSDQYF
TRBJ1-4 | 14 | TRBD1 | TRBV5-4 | CASSLAGGSRKLFF
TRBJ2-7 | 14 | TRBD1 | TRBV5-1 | CASSYGQGAYEQYF
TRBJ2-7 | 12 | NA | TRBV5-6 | CASSWWSYEQYF
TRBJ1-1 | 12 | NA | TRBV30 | CAWSPTGDEAFF
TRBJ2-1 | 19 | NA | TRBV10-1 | CASSTILPGASSSYNEQFF
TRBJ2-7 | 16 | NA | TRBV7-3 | CASMGSLPGDTGEQYF
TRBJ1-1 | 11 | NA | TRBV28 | CASRQNREAFF
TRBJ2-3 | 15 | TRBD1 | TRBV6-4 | CASTPRDRDVDTQYF
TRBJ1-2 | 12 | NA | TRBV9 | CASSETGTSYTF
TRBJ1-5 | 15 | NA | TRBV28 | CASNIPARGLGSQHF
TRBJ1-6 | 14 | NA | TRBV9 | CASSSKALHSPLHF
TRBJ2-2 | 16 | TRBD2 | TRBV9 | CASSVETSGRTGELFF
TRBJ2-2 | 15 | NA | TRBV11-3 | CASSLHSQNTGELFF
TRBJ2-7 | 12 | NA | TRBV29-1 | CSVGIQSYEQYF
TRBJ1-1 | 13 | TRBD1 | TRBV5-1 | CASSLGQVGEAFF
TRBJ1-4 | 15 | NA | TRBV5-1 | CASSSGLLGNEKLFF
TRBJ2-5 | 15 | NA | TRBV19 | CASSHRDTGKETQYF
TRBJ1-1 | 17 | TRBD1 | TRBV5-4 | CASGNRQGMALNTEAFF
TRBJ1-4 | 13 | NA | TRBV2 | CASFQLQDEKLFF
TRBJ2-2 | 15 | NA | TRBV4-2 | CASSQEKPRSGELFF
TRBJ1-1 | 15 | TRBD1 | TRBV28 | CASSLLQGASDEAFF
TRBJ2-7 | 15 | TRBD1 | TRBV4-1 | CASSQGFGTGYEQYF
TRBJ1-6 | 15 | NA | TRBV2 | CASSTRQEANSPLHF
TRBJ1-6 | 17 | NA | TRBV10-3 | CAPHGIPGHRTNSPLHF
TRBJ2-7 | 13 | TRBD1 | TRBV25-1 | CASSPGTDYEQYF
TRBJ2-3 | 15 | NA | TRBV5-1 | CASSLAGLGLDTQYF
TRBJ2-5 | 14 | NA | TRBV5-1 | CASSLSGGGETQYF
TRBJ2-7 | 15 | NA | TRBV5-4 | CASSSKGQTSYEQYF